These 5 T cell receptor beta chains came from one sample sequenced in a study of cytomegalovirus exposure and HLA in healthy donors. Some clones are missing from TCRdb's copy, which holds only in-frame ones; the method was immunoSEQ multiplex PCR. The sample consists of about 160,000 clones, nearly 90% of them appearing once. What was sequenced was PBMCs. These receptors were obtained from a woman aged 18-29 years in good health and CMV-seropositive.

The rearrangement uses TRBV10-3 and TRBJ2-1, with no clear D. The germline gives CDR1 ENHRY, CDR2 SYGVKD. Deletions cut 3 bases from V and 5 bases from J, with 14 bases between. The CDR3 runs 15 residues. CDR3 loop: CAISDLERRNNEQFF. CDR3 nucleotide sequence: TGTGCCATCAGTGACCTAGAGAGAAGGAACAATGAGCAGTTCTTC.

This clone was recorded only once. The chain joins TRBV18 to TRBJ1-1; TRBD1 is a possible D gene (6 bases). Trimming took off 2 bases at V and 5 bases at J, with 12 bases between the two ends. The CDR3 is made up of 14 amino acids. Per germline, CDR1 KGHSH and CDR2 LQKENI. The CDR3: CASSPNSQGTEAFF. CDR3 DNA sequence: TGTGCCAGCTCACCAAACTCACAGGGAACTGAAGCTTTCTTT.

The chain combines TRBV6-5 with TRBJ2-7; a weak D match, TRBD2 (6 bases). The CDR3 consists of 15 residues. The V and J ends lost 7 bases and 9 bases respectively, with 25 bases between them. The germline V gene has CDR1 MNHEY and CDR2 SVGAGI. This chain's CDR3 is CASTGSGTGTGGQYF. CDR3 nucleotides: TGTGCCAGCACTGGATCCGGGACGGGGACTGGAGGGCAGTACTTC.

A remark on this clone: The same CDR3 also results from other DNA sequences found in this sample. The chain joins TRBV18 to TRBJ2-3; the match to TRBD1 covers 9 bases. The germline CDR1 and CDR2 sequences are KGHSH and LQKENI. The V and J ends lost 2 bases and 3 bases, in that order; junction bases with no gene match: 0. The CDR3 spans 14 residues. The CDR3 reads CASSPGQGTDTQYF. For the CDR3, the DNA is TGTGCCAGCTCACCAGGACAGGGGACAGATACGCAGTATTTT.

This clone was observed a single time. CDR3 residues: CASTPLGQRRTDTQYF. CDR3 coding DNA: TGTGCCAGTACCCCTCTGGGACAGAGGCGCACAGATACGCAGTATTTT. The chain links TRBV19 to TRBJ2-3, with 7 bases that match TRBD1. Looked up from germline, CDR1 is LNHDA and CDR2 is SQIVND (reference sequence). This CDR3 contains 16 residues. Losses at the gene ends were 7 bases for V and 1 base for J; bases not matched to a gene: 11.